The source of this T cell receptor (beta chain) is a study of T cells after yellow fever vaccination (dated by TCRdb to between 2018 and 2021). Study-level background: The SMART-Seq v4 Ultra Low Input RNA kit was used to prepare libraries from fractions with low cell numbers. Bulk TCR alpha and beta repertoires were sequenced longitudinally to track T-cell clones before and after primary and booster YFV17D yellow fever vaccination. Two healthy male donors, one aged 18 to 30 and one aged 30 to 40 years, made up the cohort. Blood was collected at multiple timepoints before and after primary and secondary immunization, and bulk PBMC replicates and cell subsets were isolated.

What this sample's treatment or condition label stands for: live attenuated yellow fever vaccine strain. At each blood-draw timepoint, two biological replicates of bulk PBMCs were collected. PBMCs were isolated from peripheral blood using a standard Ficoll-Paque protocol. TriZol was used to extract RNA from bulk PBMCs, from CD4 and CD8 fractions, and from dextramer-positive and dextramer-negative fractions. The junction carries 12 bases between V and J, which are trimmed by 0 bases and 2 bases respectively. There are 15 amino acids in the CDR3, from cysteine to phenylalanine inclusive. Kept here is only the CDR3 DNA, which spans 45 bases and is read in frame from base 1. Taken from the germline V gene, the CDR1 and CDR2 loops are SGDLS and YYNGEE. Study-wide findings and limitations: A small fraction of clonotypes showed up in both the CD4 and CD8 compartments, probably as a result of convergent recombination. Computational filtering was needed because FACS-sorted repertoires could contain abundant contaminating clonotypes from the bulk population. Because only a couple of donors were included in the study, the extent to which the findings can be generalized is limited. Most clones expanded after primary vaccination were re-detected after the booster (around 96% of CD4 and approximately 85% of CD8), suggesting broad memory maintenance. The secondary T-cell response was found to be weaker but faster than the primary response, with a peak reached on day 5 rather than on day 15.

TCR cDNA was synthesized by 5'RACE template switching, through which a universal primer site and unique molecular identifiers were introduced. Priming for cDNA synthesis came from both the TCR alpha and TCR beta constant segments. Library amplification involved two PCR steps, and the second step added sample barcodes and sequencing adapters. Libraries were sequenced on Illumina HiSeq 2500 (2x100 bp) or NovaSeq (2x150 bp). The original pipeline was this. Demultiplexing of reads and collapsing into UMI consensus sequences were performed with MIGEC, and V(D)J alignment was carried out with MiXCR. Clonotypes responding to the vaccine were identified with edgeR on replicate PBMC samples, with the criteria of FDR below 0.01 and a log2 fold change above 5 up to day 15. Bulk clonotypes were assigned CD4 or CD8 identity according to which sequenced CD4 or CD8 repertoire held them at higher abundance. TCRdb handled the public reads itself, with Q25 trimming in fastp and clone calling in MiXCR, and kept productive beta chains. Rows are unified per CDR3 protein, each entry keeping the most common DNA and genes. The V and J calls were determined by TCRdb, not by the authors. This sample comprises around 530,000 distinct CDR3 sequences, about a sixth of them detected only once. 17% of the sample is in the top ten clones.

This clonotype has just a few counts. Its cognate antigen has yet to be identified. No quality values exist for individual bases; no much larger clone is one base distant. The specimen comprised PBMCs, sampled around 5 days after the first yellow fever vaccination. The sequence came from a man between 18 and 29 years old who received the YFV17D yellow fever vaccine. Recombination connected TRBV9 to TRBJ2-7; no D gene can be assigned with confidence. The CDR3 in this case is CASSVAPGEAYEQYF. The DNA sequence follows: TGTGCCAGCAGCGTAGCTCCAGGAGAGGCCTACGAGCAGTACTTC.